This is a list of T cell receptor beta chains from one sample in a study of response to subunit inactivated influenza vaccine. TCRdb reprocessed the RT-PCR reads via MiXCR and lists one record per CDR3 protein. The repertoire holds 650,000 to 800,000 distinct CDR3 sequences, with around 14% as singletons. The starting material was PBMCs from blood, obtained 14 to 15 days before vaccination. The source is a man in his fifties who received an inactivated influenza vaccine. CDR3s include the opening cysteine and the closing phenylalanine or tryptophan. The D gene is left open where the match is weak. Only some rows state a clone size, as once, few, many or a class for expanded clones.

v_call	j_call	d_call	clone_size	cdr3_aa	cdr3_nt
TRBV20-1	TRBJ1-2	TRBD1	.	CSASWGQRTFYGYTF	TGCAGTGCTTCGTGGGGACAGCGGACCTTCTATGGCTACACCTTC
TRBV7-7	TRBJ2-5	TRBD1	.	CASSTTGGTETQYF	TGTGCTAGCAGCACGACAGGGGGAACGGAGACCCAGTACTTC
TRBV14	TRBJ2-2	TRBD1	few	CASSPGQLRTGELFF	TGTGCCAGCAGCCCGGGACAGCTGCGGACCGGGGAGCTGTTTTTT
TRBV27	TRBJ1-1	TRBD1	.	CASSPLAGTGNTEAFF	TGTGCCAGCAGTCCTCTTGCCGGGACAGGCAACACTGAAGCTTTCTTT
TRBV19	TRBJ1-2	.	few	CASTIRPNYGYTF	TGTGCCAGTACCATCCGGCCCAACTATGGCTACACCTTC
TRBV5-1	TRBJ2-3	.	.	CASSLAPGFTDTQYF	TGCGCCAGCAGCTTGGCTCCAGGTTTCACAGATACGCAGTATTTT
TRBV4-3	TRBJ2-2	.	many	CASSQDLISGELFF	TGCGCCAGCAGCCAAGATTTAATTTCCGGGGAGCTGTTTTTT
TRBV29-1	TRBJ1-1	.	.	CSVTVHTEAFF	TGCAGCGTTACAGTTCACACTGAAGCTTTCTTT
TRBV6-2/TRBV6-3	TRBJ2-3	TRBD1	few	CASSYRTGVDTQYF	TGTGCCAGCAGTTACCGGACAGGGGTAGATACGCAGTATTTT
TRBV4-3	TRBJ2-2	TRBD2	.	CASSRRTSGDTGELFF	TGCGCCAGCAGCCGACGGACTAGCGGGGACACCGGGGAGCTGTTTTTT
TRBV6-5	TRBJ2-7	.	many	CASSYSVGAKIYEQYF	TGTGCCAGCAGTTACTCGGTGGGGGCCAAAATCTACGAGCAGTACTTC
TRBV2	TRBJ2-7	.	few	CASSDTTMSYEQYF	TGTGCCAGCAGCGACACGACGATGTCCTACGAGCAGTACTTC
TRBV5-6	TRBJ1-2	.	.	CASSTRRTNYGYTF	TGTGCCAGCAGCACCAGGAGAACAAACTATGGCTACACCTTC
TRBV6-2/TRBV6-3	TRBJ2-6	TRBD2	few	CASSSRERGGAISGANVLTF	TGTGCCAGCAGTTCGAGAGAGCGGGGAGGGGCCATCTCTGGGGCCAACGTCCTGACTTTC
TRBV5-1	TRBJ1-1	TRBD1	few	CASSQHQGAVTEAFF	TGCGCCAGCAGCCAACATCAGGGGGCGGTGACTGAAGCTTTCTTT
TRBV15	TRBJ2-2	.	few	CATSRDFSGTGELFF	TGTGCCACCAGCAGAGACTTCTCGGGAACCGGGGAGCTGTTTTTT
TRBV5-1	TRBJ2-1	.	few	CASSWDKQNEQFF	TGCGCCAGCAGCTGGGACAAACAGAATGAGCAGTTCTTC
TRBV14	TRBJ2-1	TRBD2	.	CASSPRLALSYNEQFF	TGTGCCAGCAGCCCCCGACTAGCGCTTTCCTACAATGAGCAGTTCTTC
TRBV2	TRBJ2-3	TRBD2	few	CASSGRTSATDTQYF	TGTGCCAGCAGTGGGAGGACTAGCGCCACAGATACGCAGTATTTT
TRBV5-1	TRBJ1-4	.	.	CASSHGQLSGVTNEKLFF	TGCGCCAGCAGCCATGGACAGTTAAGTGGGGTCACTAATGAAAAACTGTTTTTT
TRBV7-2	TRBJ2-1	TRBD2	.	CASSTGGLPSYNEQFF	TGTGCCAGCAGCACGGGGGGACTACCGAGTTACAATGAGCAGTTCTTC
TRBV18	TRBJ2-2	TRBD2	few	CASSELAGGNTGELFF	TGTGCCAGCTCAGAACTAGCGGGAGGAAACACCGGGGAGCTGTTTTTT
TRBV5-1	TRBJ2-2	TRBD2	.	CASSLGLAGLIGTGELFF	TGCGCCAGCAGCCTGGGACTAGCGGGACTGATCGGGACCGGGGAGCTGTTTTTT
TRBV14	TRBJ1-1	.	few	CASSHLGNPEAFF	TGTGCCAGCAGCCATTTAGGTAACCCTGAAGCTTTCTTT
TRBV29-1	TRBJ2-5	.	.	CSVGGGGETQYF	TGCAGCGTGGGAGGGGGGGGAGAGACCCAGTACTTC
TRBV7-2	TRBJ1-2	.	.	CASTLNRDYGYTF	TGTGCCAGCACCCTGAACAGGGACTATGGCTACACCTTC
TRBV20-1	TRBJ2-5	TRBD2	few	CSVASGGAGKTQYF	TGCAGTGTCGCTAGCGGGGGGGCCGGTAAGACCCAGTACTTC
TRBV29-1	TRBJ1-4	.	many	CSAGGKAHEKLFF	TGCAGCGCCGGTGGGAAGGCCCATGAAAAACTGTTTTTT
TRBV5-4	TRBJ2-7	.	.	CASSPKRQASSYEQYF	TGTGCCAGCAGCCCGAAGCGACAGGCGAGCTCCTACGAGCAGTACTTC
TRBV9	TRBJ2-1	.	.	CASSVGQAVLYNEQFF	TGTGCCAGCAGCGTAGGCCAAGCGGTACTCTACAATGAGCAGTTCTTC
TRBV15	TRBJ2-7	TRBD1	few	CATSRGRGQSSYEQYF	TGTGCCACCAGCAGAGGCCGGGGACAGTCCTCCTACGAGCAGTACTTC
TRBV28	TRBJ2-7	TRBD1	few	CASSYLDRAGEQYF	TGTGCCAGCAGTTACCTAGACAGGGCGGGTGAGCAGTACTTC
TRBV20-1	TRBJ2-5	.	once	CSARKQQDTQYF	TGCAGTGCCCGGAAACAACAAGACACCCAGTACTTC
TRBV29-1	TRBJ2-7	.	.	CSVEFPPYEQYF	TGCAGCGTTGAATTTCCCCCCTACGAGCAGTACTTC
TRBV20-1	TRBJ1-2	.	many	CSATGQTYGYTF	TGCAGTGCGACAGGACAGACCTATGGCTACACCTTC
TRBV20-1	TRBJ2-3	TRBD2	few	CSASTSGHPSTDTQYF	TGCAGTGCTAGTACTAGCGGGCACCCTAGCACAGATACGCAGTATTTT
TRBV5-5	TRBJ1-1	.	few	CASSFNTGYTEAFF	TGTGCCAGCAGCTTTAATACAGGGTACACTGAAGCTTTCTTT
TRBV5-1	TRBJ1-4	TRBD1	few	CASRLDGTGDEKLFF	TGCGCCAGCAGGTTGGACGGGACAGGCGATGAAAAACTGTTTTTT
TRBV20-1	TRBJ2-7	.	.	CSAHHEGPSYEQYF	TGCAGTGCTCATCATGAGGGACCCTCCTACGAGCAGTACTTC
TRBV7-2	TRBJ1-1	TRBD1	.	CASSTVGTGSTEAFF	TGTGCCAGCAGCACCGTCGGGACAGGGAGCACTGAAGCTTTCTTT
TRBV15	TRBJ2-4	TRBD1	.	CATSSGGQDPLEGKNIQYF	TGTGCCACCAGCAGTGGGGGACAGGACCCTTTGGAGGGCAAAAACATTCAGTACTTC
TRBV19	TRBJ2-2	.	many	CASSPRDLYSGELFF	TGTGCCAGTAGTCCAAGGGACCTCTATAGCGGGGAGCTGTTTTTT
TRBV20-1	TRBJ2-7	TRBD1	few	CSASDRDYEQYF	TGCAGTGCTTCAGACAGGGACTACGAGCAGTACTTC
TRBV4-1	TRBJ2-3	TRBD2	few	CASSQSTSGLTDTQYF	TGCGCCAGCAGCCAATCGACTAGCGGGCTCACAGATACGCAGTATTTT
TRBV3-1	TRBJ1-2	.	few	CASSQNEILTRYGYTF	TGTGCCAGCAGCCAAAACGAGATACTAACACGGTATGGCTACACCTTC
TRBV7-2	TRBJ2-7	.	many	CASNVGTEQYF	TGTGCCAGCAACGTCGGGACAGAGCAGTACTTC
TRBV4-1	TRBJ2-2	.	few	CASSLPTGYTGELFF	TGCGCCAGCAGCCTCCCAACAGGGTACACCGGGGAGCTGTTTTTT
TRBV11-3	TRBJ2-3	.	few	CASSSLGRTDTQYF	TGTGCCAGCAGCTCCCTAGGCCGCACAGATACGCAGTATTTT
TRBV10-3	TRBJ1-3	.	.	CAIGSVVSGNTIYF	TGTGCCATCGGATCGGTAGTATCTGGAAACACCATATATTTT
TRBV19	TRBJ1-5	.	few	CASRLNHWTGRKSNQPQHF	TGTGCCAGTAGACTTAACCATTGGACCGGACGTAAAAGCAATCAGCCCCAGCATTTT
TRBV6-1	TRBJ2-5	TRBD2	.	CASSPPGLTKETQYF	TGTGCCAGCAGTCCTCCGGGACTAACAAAAGAGACCCAGTACTTC
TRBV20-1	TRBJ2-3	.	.	CCAISPGVSSTDTQYF	TGCTGTGCCATCTCACCCGGGGTTTCTAGCACAGATACGCAGTATTTT